The present T cell receptor beta chain was sequenced within a study of T cell responses to AZD1222 COVID-19 vaccine. Overall study results and limits: Females made up more of the donors, who were largely white British, and clonal diversity may have come out too low. Among those given AZD1222, only five or six were seropositive at baseline. Repertoire collection took place solely once the T cell response had peaked. The study found vaccine-associated CD4 TCRs spanning spike, dominant at 160-218 and 743-854.

On this clone itself: Its cognate antigen is unknown.

Assay: immunoSEQ multiplex PCR; the TCRdb copy retains only in-frame clones and omits some. Seen here are 120,000 or so clones, about 90% observed once, and the top ten hold 7.6%. Germline V lookup: CDR1 SEHNR, CDR2 FQNEAQ (reference sequence). V shed 2 bases and J shed 0 bases, with 7 bases lying between them. This CDR3 contains 14 residues. The chain combines TRBV7-9 with TRBJ1-1; D gene unclear. The source material was peripheral blood, sampled on day 0 of AZD1222 vaccination. The receptor was isolated from an adult in good health. The CDR3 DNA sequence: TGTGCCAGCAGCTTACGGGAGTTGAACACTGAAGCTTTCTTT. Its protein is CASSLRELNTEAFF.